These T cell receptor beta chains were read from a single sample in a study of blood T cell repertoires in COVID-19. Method: immunoSEQ multiplex PCR; TCRdb's copy keeps in-frame clones and lacks some. The sample includes roughly 64,000 clones, just over 70% seen only once; the top ten take 51%. Sequencing was performed on PBMCs or T cells enriched from blood (not recorded which). Receptors were obtained from a woman aged 55-69 years who had been exposed to COVID-19. Each CDR3 is given with its conserved first and last residue. A D gene is named only where the DNA matches it firmly.

j_call d_call v_call cdr3_aa
TRBJ2-2 TRBD1 TRBV5-1 CASSSDRGKVGTGELFF
TRBJ1-1 NA TRBV7-2 CASSHRWRGGTEAFF
TRBJ1-4 NA TRBV30 CAWSRRGEKLFF
TRBJ2-7 TRBD1 TRBV5-4 CASSVTGTGSDEQYF
TRBJ1-1 NA TRBV3-1/TRBV3-2 CASSQGGVNTEAFF
TRBJ2-3 NA TRBV7-8 CASSSSVADTQYF
TRBJ2-4 TRBD2 TRBV11-2 CASTMTSGRNIQYF
TRBJ2-2 TRBD2 TRBV7-2 CASSLRRLAAGELFF
TRBJ2-1 NA TRBV29-1 CSVGTPLNEQFF
TRBJ1-2 NA TRBV5-1 CASSQTGDGYTF
TRBJ1-2 NA TRBV2 CASGDTTDYGYTF
TRBJ2-3 TRBD1 TRBV3-1/TRBV3-2 CASSRKDRGSTDTQYF
TRBJ2-7 TRBD1 TRBV5-1 CASRPGQGLEQYF
TRBJ2-5 NA TRBV30 CAWSVLGESWETQYF
TRBJ2-7 NA TRBV10-3 CAGPAWEQYF
TRBJ2-7 NA TRBV4-1 CASSQGLLGGPGYEQYF
TRBJ1-2 NA TRBV30 CAGLWVATIGYTF
TRBJ1-5 NA TRBV6-4 CASAPERGQPQHF
TRBJ2-1 NA TRBV29-1 CSVEDSGRGDEQFF
TRBJ1-6 NA TRBV27 CASRARMGAAPLHF
TRBJ1-1 TRBD1 TRBV5-1 CASSSTTGPGGAFF
TRBJ2-1 NA TRBV19 CASSIAGEQGNEQFF
TRBJ1-4 TRBD1 TRBV7-8 CASSLAQGAGEKLFF
TRBJ2-5 NA TRBV15 CATSRLRDSRDGTQYF
TRBJ1-1 TRBD1 TRBV6-5 CASSFTGGTEAFF
TRBJ1-1 NA TRBV2 CAGGGSEDTEAFF
TRBJ2-1 NA TRBV4-2 CASSQDGGASRFNEQFF
TRBJ2-7 NA TRBV9 CASSGETGFPYEQYF
TRBJ1-2 TRBD1 TRBV28 CASRDSLNYGYTF
TRBJ1-1 NA TRBV6-5 CASSTSSSNTEAFF
TRBJ1-6 NA TRBV11-2 CASSLGPPGDSWNSPLHF
TRBJ1-1 TRBD1 TRBV28 CASSLQPGGTEAFF
TRBJ1-1 NA TRBV6-5 CASNYGQSYTEAFF
TRBJ2-2 TRBD2 TRBV29-1 CSVVPIAGEGTGELFF
TRBJ2-1 NA TRBV6-5 CASSYGREYEQFF
TRBJ2-7 TRBD1 TRBV6-5 CASSYSTGAYEQYF
TRBJ2-7 NA TRBV6-5 CASSYGGGGYEQYF
TRBJ1-2 NA TRBV28 CASRGDNNYGYTF
TRBJ2-5 TRBD1 TRBV14 CASSQGSQGVGETQYF
TRBJ1-5 TRBD1 TRBV4-3 CASSQDDNSRTGSQPQHF